The entry below gives a single T cell receptor (beta chain) sequence along with its context. Its antigen specificity is not known. No much larger clonotype is one base removed from it; base qualities were not supplied. The CDR3 regions of human TCRbeta chains were analyzed by immunosequencing. In the authors' own workflow: Repertoire TCRs were checked for matches against a reference library of SARS-CoV-2-specific TCRs that had been generated using the MIRA antigen-specificity platform. Breadth was defined as the fraction of unique TCRs that were SARS-CoV-2-associated, and depth was defined as the fraction of total T cells that were SARS-CoV-2-associated. Each spike-specific TCR was assigned to its reactive spike region and to a CD4 or CD8 class using the MIRA data. Log10-transformed breadth and depth values were compared by one-way ANOVA with Sidak's multiple comparisons tests. Sourced from immuneACCESS, this table was stored by TCRdb with only in-frame sequences that have V and J called. A share of the clones is absent; for the studies checked, an unresolved V gene accounts for under half, and the remainder has no known explanation. That table is the source of V, J and clone size, and D and trimming were worked out from the DNA. This sample has 100,000 to 120,000 clones in its table, and around nine tenths of those were observed once. The ten largest clones take up over 12% of the sample.

This entry comes from a study of T cell responses to AZD1222 COVID-19 vaccine (dated by TCRdb to 2020 to 2022). For context, the study as a whole: A total of 233 trial participants underwent TCR sequencing, of whom roughly 210 had received two doses of AZD1222 and about 25 had received two doses of the MenACWY control vaccine. Trial participants were enrolled by age into subgroups of 18-55, 56-69 and 70-plus years, and around 150, 29 and 61 TCR-sequenced participants, respectively, were included in these subgroups.

General conclusions and limits of the study: In the small 56-69-year group, the increase in depth fell short of significance, most likely because of low power. Spike-specific TCR breadth and depth rose significantly after two AZD1222 doses compared with day 0 and with MenACWY recipients. No day 14 peak-response samples were available, so repertoires were characterized only after the peak T cell response. Conclusions about previously exposed vaccinees were limited because only six AZD1222 recipients were SARS-CoV-2 seropositive at baseline. Vaccine-associated CD4 TCRs spanned the whole spike protein, with dominant responses in regions 160-218 and 743-854. Reportedly, close to half of the unique spike-specific TCRs recognized epitopes lying outside the regions that are mutated in the B.1.351 and B.1.1.7 variants. Most participants were white British and females outnumbered males, and the authors suggested that clonal diversity may have been underestimated.

CDR1 and CDR2 (SGHTA, FQGNSA) derive from the germline V gene. The CDR3 spans 14 residues, from the cysteine through the phenylalanine. Just the 42-base CDR3 DNA is kept, in frame starting at base 1. V has 5 bases trimmed and J has 2 bases trimmed; junction bases matching no gene number 5. Read against the paper, the sample's time point label means: about 28 days (+/-7) after the second vaccine dose. AZD1222 recipients whose second dose came at about 4 weeks and those whose second dose came at about 12 weeks were combined into one group, since spike-specific TCR depth and breadth did not differ between the two schedules. The vaccinee samples were drawn from two UK trials, COV001 and COV002, one of which was a single-blind randomized controlled phase 2/3 trial testing AZD1222 (ChAdOx1 nCoV-19) in healthy adults. For TCRbeta chain sequencing, PBMC samples from trial participants were taken at day 0 and at day 28 after the second dose.

The rearranged segments are TRBV7-2 and TRBJ2-7; 8 bases in the middle match TRBD2. The source was peripheral blood, collected 28 days after the second AZD1222 dose. This receptor was obtained from an adult who received the AZD1222 COVID-19 vaccine. CDR3 reads: CASSGSGGPYEQYF. The nucleotide sequence reads TGTGCCAGCAGCGGAAGCGGGGGTCCCTACGAGCAGTACTTC.